Given below is one T cell receptor (beta chain) in context. Germline assignment: CDR1 LNHDA and CDR2 SQIVND (reference sequence). The CDR3 covers 16 residues. With V trimmed by 4 bases and J by 0 bases, 8 bases remained unmatched. This sample stems from a study of blood T cell repertoires in COVID-19. Study background: Samples came from the United States, Italy and Spain, spanning acute and convalescent COVID-19.

Across 20 to 25 US areas, participants ranged in age from about 18 to 89 years. Here immunoSEQ multiplex PCR was the method, and the copy in TCRdb shows in-frame clones only, minus some. The sample carries approximately 240,000 clones, 90% to 95% recorded once. The J gene is TRBJ1-2, the V gene TRBV19, with 7 bases that match TRBD1. The sequence was collected from a young woman who had recovered from COVID-19. Sequenced material: PBMCs or T cells enriched from blood (not recorded which). CDR3 sequence: CASSKGQSLTNYGYTF. The CDR3 DNA reads TGTGCCAGTAGTAAGGGACAGAGTCTTACTAACTATGGCTACACCTTC.